These T cell receptor beta chains were read from a single sample in a study of T-cell memory formation after mild COVID-19. TCRdb fed the 5' RACE reads into MiXCR, producing one record per CDR3 protein. The sample contains approximately 60,000 distinct CDR3 sequences, more than 8% of which appear only once. Sample: PBMCs or a T cell subset sorted from them (not recorded which). The receptors here all came from a man in his late teens or twenties who had mild COVID-19 (a few samples of this study predate the infection). Cell type and time point are not known. Both conserved end residues are part of each CDR3. The order of the fields is CDR3 DNA, CDR3 protein, V gene, CDR3 length, D gene, clone size, J gene. A D gene is named only where the DNA matches it firmly. Clone size is shown for a subset of rows, as once, few, many or a class of expanded clone.

CDR3 DNA: TGCGCCAGCAGCTACGAGGGCAGATACAATGAGCAGTTCTTC; CDR3 protein: CASSYEGRYNEQFF; V gene: TRBV4-3; CDR3 length: 14; D gene: NA; clone size: NA; J gene: TRBJ2-1
CDR3 DNA: TGTGCCAGCAGTCTCGTTAGCGGGGGCAATTACAATGAGCAGTTCTTC; CDR3 protein: CASSLVSGGNYNEQFF; V gene: TRBV28; CDR3 length: 16; D gene: TRBD2; clone size: few; J gene: TRBJ2-1
CDR3 DNA: TGTGCCAGCAGCCGATCCGGGACAAGAGATTCCTACGAGCAGTACTTC; CDR3 protein: CASSRSGTRDSYEQYF; V gene: TRBV7-2; CDR3 length: 16; D gene: NA; clone size: many; J gene: TRBJ2-7
CDR3 DNA: TGTGCCATCGGGCTAGGACTCTACGAGCAGTACTTC; CDR3 protein: CAIGLGLYEQYF; V gene: TRBV10-3; CDR3 length: 12; D gene: NA; clone size: once; J gene: TRBJ2-7
CDR3 DNA: TGTGCCAGCAGCTCCGGACCCATAGATACGCAGTATTTT; CDR3 protein: CASSSGPIDTQYF; V gene: TRBV7-3; CDR3 length: 13; D gene: NA; clone size: many; J gene: TRBJ2-3
CDR3 DNA: TGTGCCAGCAGCTCGCGGACAGGGGGCATCGATGGCTACACCTTC; CDR3 protein: CASSSRTGGIDGYTF; V gene: TRBV12-3/TRBV12-4; CDR3 length: 15; D gene: TRBD1; clone size: NA; J gene: TRBJ1-2
CDR3 DNA: TGCGCCAGCAGCCGTAAGACAGGGGGAACCTCCTATGGCTACACCTTC; CDR3 protein: CASSRKTGGTSYGYTF; V gene: TRBV4-3; CDR3 length: 16; D gene: TRBD1; clone size: few; J gene: TRBJ1-2
CDR3 DNA: TGTGCCAGCAGTTACCGGCCTCAGGTGAGCACTGAAGCTTTCTTT; CDR3 protein: CASSYRPQVSTEAFF; V gene: TRBV6-5; CDR3 length: 15; D gene: NA; clone size: few; J gene: TRBJ1-1
CDR3 DNA: TGCGCCAGCAGCTTGGAGGGACAGGGGATTTGGAATGAGCAGTTCTTC; CDR3 protein: CASSLEGQGIWNEQFF; V gene: TRBV5-1; CDR3 length: 16; D gene: TRBD1; clone size: many; J gene: TRBJ2-1
CDR3 DNA: TGTGCCAGCAGAGCCAGGGGGGATACGCAGTATTTT; CDR3 protein: CASRARGDTQYF; V gene: TRBV7-9; CDR3 length: 12; D gene: TRBD1; clone size: NA; J gene: TRBJ2-3
CDR3 DNA: TGCAGTGCTGGTCAGGGTGGGGAGACCCAGTACTTC; CDR3 protein: CSAGQGGETQYF; V gene: TRBV20-1; CDR3 length: 12; D gene: NA; clone size: few; J gene: TRBJ2-5
CDR3 DNA: TGTGCCAGCACGGGACAGGGGGTGGAACAGCCCCAGCATTTT; CDR3 protein: CASTGQGVEQPQHF; V gene: TRBV12-3/TRBV12-4; CDR3 length: 14; D gene: TRBD1; clone size: NA; J gene: TRBJ1-5
CDR3 DNA: TGCGCCAGCAGCTCGGGGACTAGCGGTGATACGCAGTATTTT; CDR3 protein: CASSSGTSGDTQYF; V gene: TRBV5-1; CDR3 length: 14; D gene: TRBD2; clone size: few; J gene: TRBJ2-3
CDR3 DNA: TGTGCCAGCAGCCCGGGGCGGGACAGTCAGTACTTC; CDR3 protein: CASSPGRDSQYF; V gene: TRBV7-8; CDR3 length: 12; D gene: NA; clone size: few; J gene: TRBJ2-4
CDR3 DNA: TGTGCCAGCAGTGGAGATGCGACCCAGTACTTC; CDR3 protein: CASSGDATQYF; V gene: TRBV6-6; CDR3 length: 11; D gene: NA; clone size: NA; J gene: TRBJ2-5
CDR3 DNA: TGTGCCAGCAGCCAGAGGGATGGCTACACCTTC; CDR3 protein: CASSQRDGYTF; V gene: TRBV3-1; CDR3 length: 11; D gene: NA; clone size: NA; J gene: TRBJ1-2
CDR3 DNA: TGTGCCAGCAGTCCGGGGGCGGGGGGAAACGGAGAGACCCAGTACTTC; CDR3 protein: CASSPGAGGNGETQYF; V gene: TRBV27; CDR3 length: 16; D gene: TRBD2; clone size: few; J gene: TRBJ2-5
CDR3 DNA: TGTGCCAGCACCGTGGGGACGGAGGATCAGCCCCAGCATTTT; CDR3 protein: CASTVGTEDQPQHF; V gene: TRBV2; CDR3 length: 14; D gene: NA; clone size: NA; J gene: TRBJ1-5
CDR3 DNA: TGCGCCAGCAGCCAAGGGAGGGGGGGAGATACGCAGTATTTT; CDR3 protein: CASSQGRGGDTQYF; V gene: TRBV4-1; CDR3 length: 14; D gene: NA; clone size: NA; J gene: TRBJ2-3
CDR3 DNA: TGTGCCACCAGCAGAGTGGATCTAGCAGTCCTTAATGAGCAGTTCTTC; CDR3 protein: CATSRVDLAVLNEQFF; V gene: TRBV15; CDR3 length: 16; D gene: NA; clone size: few; J gene: TRBJ2-1
CDR3 DNA: TGTGCCAGCAGTTTAGGACTAGCGGGGCCAGCAGATACGCAGTATTTT; CDR3 protein: CASSLGLAGPADTQYF; V gene: TRBV12-3/TRBV12-4; CDR3 length: 16; D gene: TRBD2; clone size: many; J gene: TRBJ2-3
CDR3 DNA: TGTGCCAGCAGCCTTAATCCAGGGTGGGGGGAGCTGTTTTTT; CDR3 protein: CASSLNPGWGELFF; V gene: TRBV4-2; CDR3 length: 14; D gene: NA; clone size: NA; J gene: TRBJ2-2
CDR3 DNA: TGTGCCAGCAGCCCGGACGGGAACTCGGGAAGCACCATATATTTT; CDR3 protein: CASSPDGNSGSTIYF; V gene: TRBV7-2; CDR3 length: 15; D gene: NA; clone size: many; J gene: TRBJ1-3
CDR3 DNA: TGCGCCAGCAGCCAGGGAGTGATGCAGCCCCAGCATTTT; CDR3 protein: CASSQGVMQPQHF; V gene: TRBV4-3; CDR3 length: 13; D gene: NA; clone size: many; J gene: TRBJ1-5
CDR3 DNA: TGTGCCAGCAGCGGGGACACCGATTCACCCCTCCACTTT; CDR3 protein: CASSGDTDSPLHF; V gene: TRBV7-9; CDR3 length: 13; D gene: NA; clone size: NA; J gene: TRBJ1-6
CDR3 DNA: TGTGCCAGCAGCAGGGACCTTAGCAATTCACCCCTCCACTTT; CDR3 protein: CASSRDLSNSPLHF; V gene: TRBV7-9; CDR3 length: 14; D gene: NA; clone size: few; J gene: TRBJ1-6
CDR3 DNA: TGTGCCAGCACCTACAGGGGACAGGGACTTCTATTGGGCGACGGGGCCAACGTCCTGACTTTC; CDR3 protein: CASTYRGQGLLLGDGANVLTF; V gene: TRBV12-3/TRBV12-4; CDR3 length: 21; D gene: TRBD1; clone size: NA; J gene: TRBJ2-6
CDR3 DNA: TGTGCCAGCAGCGTTACGGGACCGACCTCTGGAAACACCATATATTTT; CDR3 protein: CASSVTGPTSGNTIYF; V gene: TRBV5-6; CDR3 length: 16; D gene: NA; clone size: many; J gene: TRBJ1-3
CDR3 DNA: TGTGCCACCGATACAGGGTTCAGGGAGCAGTTCTTC; CDR3 protein: CATDTGFREQFF; V gene: TRBV6-6; CDR3 length: 12; D gene: NA; clone size: few; J gene: TRBJ2-1
CDR3 DNA: TGTGCCAGCAGTTCGACAGGGGACGGAGGCTACACCTTC; CDR3 protein: CASSSTGDGGYTF; V gene: TRBV7-9; CDR3 length: 13; D gene: TRBD1; clone size: medium-sized; J gene: TRBJ1-2
CDR3 DNA: TGCGCCAGCAAAAGCGCCCAGGGTTTCTATGGCTACACCTTC; CDR3 protein: CASKSAQGFYGYTF; V gene: TRBV5-1; CDR3 length: 14; D gene: NA; clone size: few; J gene: TRBJ1-2
CDR3 DNA: TGTGCCAGCAGTTTCAGGGGATTCGGCACTGAAGCTTTCTTT; CDR3 protein: CASSFRGFGTEAFF; V gene: TRBV12-3/TRBV12-4; CDR3 length: 14; D gene: NA; clone size: NA; J gene: TRBJ1-1
CDR3 DNA: TGTGCCAGCAGTTCCAATCTAGCGGTTGAAGAGACCCAGTACTTC; CDR3 protein: CASSSNLAVEETQYF; V gene: TRBV12-3/TRBV12-4; CDR3 length: 15; D gene: TRBD2; clone size: NA; J gene: TRBJ2-5
CDR3 DNA: TGTGCCAGCAGCTTAGAATCTATGGCCCAGTACTTC; CDR3 protein: CASSLESMAQYF; V gene: TRBV7-2; CDR3 length: 12; D gene: NA; clone size: many; J gene: TRBJ2-5
CDR3 DNA: TGCAGTGCTAGAGACCCGAGACAGGGTGTCCGCGCTTTCTTT; CDR3 protein: CSARDPRQGVRAFF; V gene: TRBV20-1; CDR3 length: 14; D gene: TRBD1; clone size: NA; J gene: TRBJ1-1
CDR3 DNA: TGCAGCCCCGCGTCTGGCTCCTACGAGCAGTACTTC; CDR3 protein: CSPASGSYEQYF; V gene: TRBV20-1; CDR3 length: 12; D gene: NA; clone size: many; J gene: TRBJ2-7
CDR3 DNA: TGTGCCAGCAGCTTTCCGCGGGACAGGGGGAAGAACACCGGGGAGCTGTTTTTT; CDR3 protein: CASSFPRDRGKNTGELFF; V gene: TRBV7-9; CDR3 length: 18; D gene: TRBD1; clone size: NA; J gene: TRBJ2-2
CDR3 DNA: TGCGCCAGTAAGACAGGGGCGGCGTATGAAGCTTTCTTT; CDR3 protein: CASKTGAAYEAFF; V gene: TRBV5-1; CDR3 length: 13; D gene: TRBD1; clone size: once; J gene: TRBJ1-1
CDR3 DNA: TGTGCCAGCAGCTTAAGGGCGGGGCGCGCCTACGAGCAGTACTTC; CDR3 protein: CASSLRAGRAYEQYF; V gene: TRBV7-2; CDR3 length: 15; D gene: NA; clone size: many; J gene: TRBJ2-7
CDR3 DNA: TGTGCCAGCAGCCCCGGACTAGCGGTAGGTGAGCAGTTCTTC; CDR3 protein: CASSPGLAVGEQFF; V gene: TRBV13; CDR3 length: 14; D gene: TRBD2; clone size: few; J gene: TRBJ2-1
CDR3 DNA: TGTGCCAGCAGCCCACTGGCAGGGGAGCTGTTTTTT; CDR3 protein: CASSPLAGELFF; V gene: TRBV5-6; CDR3 length: 12; D gene: NA; clone size: NA; J gene: TRBJ2-2
CDR3 DNA: TGTGCCAGCAGCTTAAGACAAAACTATGGCTACACCTTC; CDR3 protein: CASSLRQNYGYTF; V gene: TRBV7-2; CDR3 length: 13; D gene: NA; clone size: few; J gene: TRBJ1-2
CDR3 DNA: TGTGCCACCAGAGCCGGGGCGGGCGTCCAAGAGACCCAGTACTTC; CDR3 protein: CATRAGAGVQETQYF; V gene: TRBV7-2; CDR3 length: 15; D gene: NA; clone size: NA; J gene: TRBJ2-5
CDR3 DNA: TGCAGTGCTAGAGCGACAGGCCCTCGCGACGAGCAGTACTTC; CDR3 protein: CSARATGPRDEQYF; V gene: TRBV20-1; CDR3 length: 14; D gene: NA; clone size: many; J gene: TRBJ2-7
CDR3 DNA: TGTGCCAGCAGCTTACAGCGGGGGGTCTACAATGAGCAGTTCTTC; CDR3 protein: CASSLQRGVYNEQFF; V gene: TRBV7-3; CDR3 length: 15; D gene: TRBD2; clone size: few; J gene: TRBJ2-1
CDR3 DNA: TGTGCCAGCAGCTTAAGTGAATGGAGTGGCTACACCTTC; CDR3 protein: CASSLSEWSGYTF; V gene: TRBV7-2; CDR3 length: 13; D gene: NA; clone size: few; J gene: TRBJ1-2
CDR3 DNA: TGCGCCAGCAGCTTACTGGACATGTCTGAAGCTTTCTTT; CDR3 protein: CASSLLDMSEAFF; V gene: TRBV5-1; CDR3 length: 13; D gene: NA; clone size: NA; J gene: TRBJ1-1
CDR3 DNA: TGCAGTGCTTCTGACAGGGGGCGTCCTGAAGCTTTCTTT; CDR3 protein: CSASDRGRPEAFF; V gene: TRBV20-1; CDR3 length: 13; D gene: TRBD1; clone size: few; J gene: TRBJ1-1
CDR3 DNA: TGTGCCTCCCGGGGGGTACGCGCACAGGGTGAAGCTTTCTTT; CDR3 protein: CASRGVRAQGEAFF; V gene: TRBV6-5; CDR3 length: 14; D gene: NA; clone size: NA; J gene: TRBJ1-1
CDR3 DNA: TGCGCCAGCAGCCAAGTCGGAGACAGGGGCAGGGGGGAGACCCAGTACTTC; CDR3 protein: CASSQVGDRGRGETQYF; V gene: TRBV4-3; CDR3 length: 17; D gene: TRBD1; clone size: NA; J gene: TRBJ2-5
CDR3 DNA: TGTGCCAGCAGCTCACAGGGGGCTTTTGGAAACACCATATATTTT; CDR3 protein: CASSSQGAFGNTIYF; V gene: TRBV7-2; CDR3 length: 15; D gene: TRBD1; clone size: few; J gene: TRBJ1-3
CDR3 DNA: TGTGCCAGCAGTTACTCAGGGGATGGCTACACCTTC; CDR3 protein: CASSYSGDGYTF; V gene: TRBV6-6; CDR3 length: 12; D gene: NA; clone size: NA; J gene: TRBJ1-2
CDR3 DNA: TGCGCCAGCAGCCCCGGGACAAAGGATACGCAGTATTTT; CDR3 protein: CASSPGTKDTQYF; V gene: TRBV4-1; CDR3 length: 13; D gene: NA; clone size: NA; J gene: TRBJ2-3
CDR3 DNA: TGCAGCGTTGATGGTTGGGGCGACGGGACCCAGTACTTC; CDR3 protein: CSVDGWGDGTQYF; V gene: TRBV29-1; CDR3 length: 13; D gene: NA; clone size: many; J gene: TRBJ2-5
CDR3 DNA: TGTGCCAGCGGTGCCGGGAACTATGGCTACACCTTC; CDR3 protein: CASGAGNYGYTF; V gene: TRBV2; CDR3 length: 12; D gene: NA; clone size: NA; J gene: TRBJ1-2
CDR3 DNA: TGTGCCAGCAGCCAAGATCAAGCACCGATGTATGGCTACACCTTC; CDR3 protein: CASSQDQAPMYGYTF; V gene: TRBV4-2; CDR3 length: 15; D gene: NA; clone size: NA; J gene: TRBJ1-2
CDR3 DNA: TGCAGCGCGGTAGCGGGGTCGGTTACAGATACGCAGTATTTT; CDR3 protein: CSAVAGSVTDTQYF; V gene: TRBV29-1; CDR3 length: 14; D gene: TRBD2; clone size: NA; J gene: TRBJ2-3
CDR3 DNA: TGTGCCAGCAGCTTGGAAGGTCAACCCCAGCATTTT; CDR3 protein: CASSLEGQPQHF; V gene: TRBV5-8; CDR3 length: 12; D gene: NA; clone size: few; J gene: TRBJ1-5